A selection of T cell receptor beta chains follows, all from one sample in a study of OX40 agonist ivuxolimab in advanced cancers. Sequenced by immunoSEQ multiplex PCR; TCRdb stores in-frame clones only, minus some. The sample consists of 74,000 or so clones, 70% to 90% of them appearing once. This sample comprised CD4+ or CD8+ T cells sorted from blood, obtained in a trial of the OX40 agonist ivuxolimab. All receptors come from an adult with an advanced solid tumor such as melanoma, head and neck, liver or kidney cancer. Both conserved end residues are part of each CDR3. The D gene is left open where the match is weak. Where a row states a size, it is once, few, many or the class of an expanded clone; other rows omit it.

j_gene	v_gene	d_gene	abundance	CDR3nt	CDR3aa
TRBJ1-1	TRBV18	-	-	TGTGCCAGCTCACTTACCCCGACCCCTACAACCACTGAAGCTTTCTTT	CASSLTPTPTTTEAFF
TRBJ2-2	TRBV27	-	-	TGTGCCAGCAGTTTACGGAAGGGGGGGGGCACCGGGGAGCTGTTTTTT	CASSLRKGGGTGELFF
TRBJ1-2	TRBV7-2	-	once	TGTGCCAGCAGCTTAGACCGGGGGAGCCTCTTCGGGGGCTACACCTTC	CASSLDRGSLFGGYTF
TRBJ2-1	TRBV4-2	-	-	TGTGCCAGCAGCCAAGAGCTGGGTCACTCCTACAATGAGCAGTTCTTC	CASSQELGHSYNEQFF
TRBJ2-2	TRBV30	TRBD2	-	TGTGCCTGGAGTGTCCAGCGGGGGGGGGAGCTGTTTTTT	CAWSVQRGGELFF
TRBJ2-3	TRBV29-1	-	once	TGCAGCGCTGGACTAAGGACAGGCGCAGATACGCAGTATTTT	CSAGLRTGADTQYF
TRBJ2-2	TRBV28	-	once	TGTGCCAGCAGTTTAGGGCTAGCTGCGAACACCGGGGAGCTGTTTTTT	CASSLGLAANTGELFF
TRBJ2-5	TRBV29-1	TRBD2	-	TGCAGCGGTAGTACTAGCGGGAGAGAGACCCAGTACTTC	CSGSTSGRETQYF
TRBJ2-7	TRBV28	-	few	TGTGCCAGCAGTGGCTACGAGCAGTACTTC	CASSGYEQYF
TRBJ2-5	TRBV28	TRBD2	-	TGTGCCAGCAGTTTCGCTAGCGGGAGTAAAGAGACCCAGTACTTC	CASSFASGSKETQYF
TRBJ2-7	TRBV5-1	-	-	TGCGCCAGCAAAAAAGACGGACGCTACGAGCAGTACTTC	CASKKDGRYEQYF
TRBJ1-4	TRBV7-9	-	-	TGTGCCAGCAGCGAACACCAGGGGACTGAAAAACTGTTTTTT	CASSEHQGTEKLFF
TRBJ1-2	TRBV27	TRBD1	-	TGTGCCAGCGGGGACAGGGCGGAGGGTAGCTACACCTTC	CASGDRAEGSYTF
TRBJ2-7	TRBV28	TRBD2	-	TGTGCCAGCAGTGGCAGCGGGGGGCCAAGGGACGAGCAGTACTTC	CASSGSGGPRDEQYF
TRBJ2-5	TRBV27	-	few	TGTGCCAGCACGGAGGCCGGACAAGAGACCCAGTACTTC	CASTEAGQETQYF
TRBJ2-1	TRBV7-3	TRBD2	once	TGTGCCAGCAGCCCCACACTAGCGGGGAATGAGCAGTTCTTC	CASSPTLAGNEQFF
TRBJ2-5	TRBV2	-	-	TGTGCCAGCAGTCCGGACTGGGCGCAAGAGACCCAGTACTTC	CASSPDWAQETQYF
TRBJ2-3	TRBV7-3	-	-	TGTGCCAGCAGCCAAGGGACACACCAGACAGATACGCAGTATTTT	CASSQGTHQTDTQYF
TRBJ1-1	TRBV11-2	-	-	TGTGCCACTAAACCTCGGGGATTCATGAACACTGAAGCTTTCTTT	CATKPRGFMNTEAFF
TRBJ1-5	TRBV5-4	TRBD1	-	TGTGCCACAGGACAGGGGGTTGGTCAGCCCCAGCATTTT	CATGQGVGQPQHF
TRBJ2-1	TRBV7-2	TRBD2	-	TGTGCCAGCAGCGCTCGGCACCTAGCGGGAGGGCCCAATGAGCAGTTCTTC	CASSARHLAGGPNEQFF
TRBJ2-7	TRBV6-5	-	-	TGTGCCAGCAGTTTGGGGTCCTCCTACGAGCAGTACTTC	CASSLGSSYEQYF
TRBJ1-1	TRBV19	TRBD1	few	TGTGCCAGTAGTCTAGGACAGGGGGGCATGAACACTGAAGCTTTCTTT	CASSLGQGGMNTEAFF
TRBJ2-5	TRBV2	-	-	TGTGCCAGCAGTCCCGAGGAGACCCAGTACTTC	CASSPEETQYF
TRBJ2-7	TRBV6-4	-	-	TGTGCCAGCAGTTCGACAGAGGCCCGCTACTTC	CASSSTEARYF
TRBJ2-3	TRBV6-5	-	-	TGTGCCAGCATCAACCGGGCCGACGACACGCAGTATTTT	CASINRADDTQYF
TRBJ1-1	TRBV6-1	-	-	TGTGCCAGCAGTGGGGCGGGACGGACTGAAGCTTTCTTT	CASSGAGRTEAFF
TRBJ1-1	TRBV30	-	few	TGTGCCTGGGATAAGTTGAACACTGAAGCTTTCTTT	CAWDKLNTEAFF
TRBJ2-2	TRBV10-3	TRBD1	-	TGTGCCATCAGAGACAGGGTGAACGGGGAGCTGTTTTTT	CAIRDRVNGELFF
TRBJ1-2	TRBV15	-	-	TGTGCCACCAGCAGTCGACACCTCTATGGCTACACCTTC	CATSSRHLYGYTF
TRBJ2-3	TRBV10-1	-	-	TGCGCCAGCAGTGAGGCCCAGACAGATACGCAGTATTTT	CASSEAQTDTQYF
TRBJ2-1	TRBV4-1	TRBD2	-	TGCGCCAGCAGCCAGGGCAGAGCGGGGGGGCGAGACAATGAGCAGTTCTTC	CASSQGRAGGRDNEQFF
TRBJ2-1	TRBV28	-	few	TGTGCCAGCAGTCCCACTAGTTACAATGAGCAGTTCTTC	CASSPTSYNEQFF
TRBJ1-1	TRBV5-4	TRBD1	-	TGTGCCAGCAGCCCCGCAGGGGGAGTGGGGGAAGCTTTCTTT	CASSPAGGVGEAFF
TRBJ2-7	TRBV6-5	-	-	TGTGCCAGCAGTTCACCAGGGAGTTTCTCCTACGAGCAGTACTTC	CASSSPGSFSYEQYF
TRBJ2-1	TRBV7-9	-	-	TGTGCCAGCAACGGACCCGAAGGTAGGGTCTTCAATGAGCAGTTCTTC	CASNGPEGRVFNEQFF
TRBJ1-2	TRBV25-1	TRBD1	-	TGTGCCAGCAATATACAGGGGTCTGGCTACACCTTC	CASNIQGSGYTF
TRBJ1-1	TRBV30	TRBD1	-	TGTGCCTGGAGAGGGGGGACAGGGGGCGTGGGCACTGAAGCTTTCTTT	CAWRGGTGGVGTEAFF
TRBJ1-1	TRBV7-9	-	-	TGTGCCAGCAGCTTATACTCCCAGAACACTGAAGCTTTCTTT	CASSLYSQNTEAFF
TRBJ2-3	TRBV5-1	-	once	TGCGCCAGCAGCTTGGAAGGGACGGTTAGCACAGATACGCAGTATTTT	CASSLEGTVSTDTQYF
TRBJ1-2	TRBV19	TRBD1	-	TGTGCCAGTAGTATAAGGACAGGCCTTGATGGCTACACCTTC	CASSIRTGLDGYTF
TRBJ1-3	TRBV5-1	-	once	TGCGCCAGCAGCTTGGGGCAGGGCCCTGGAAACACCATATATTTT	CASSLGQGPGNTIYF
TRBJ1-2	TRBV7-9	-	once	TGTGCCAGCAGCTTTCCGGGGGTCTATGGCTACACCTTC	CASSFPGVYGYTF
TRBJ2-1	TRBV29-1	-	-	TGCAGCGTCGAGGGGACCGTGGGGAATGAGCAGTTCTTC	CSVEGTVGNEQFF
TRBJ1-2	TRBV6-5	-	-	TGTGCCAGCAGTTACTCCGGCCTTATCGTCTATGGCTACACCTTC	CASSYSGLIVYGYTF